This T cell receptor (beta chain) is from a study of T cells in Graves' hyperthyroidism and ophthalmopathy. Across the whole study: Staff took peripheral blood when the initial diagnosis was made, before any treatment began.

Whole-study results and caveats: Most thyroid clonotypes with frequency above 0.001 were detected in blood.

Hyperthyroidism patients were newly diagnosed, had disease duration under 2 months, and were aged 18 to 65 years. Orbital computed tomography, thyroid ultrasound, serum thyroxine and TRAb, and clinical symptoms together informed the diagnoses. Germline V gene sequence: CDR1 DFQATT, CDR2 SNEGSKA (reference sequence). V shed 2 bases and J 7 bases; nucleotides not matched to a gene: 17. The CDR3 loop spans 19 amino acids. About this clonotype: Antigen: not known.

What was amplified from RNA transcripts were TCR beta CDR3 regions. In the first-round RT-PCR of the TCR CDR3, the HTBI primer set was used. From the multiplex PCR reads, TCRdb called clonotypes with MiXCR, one entry per CDR3 protein. The sample contains under 300,000 distinct CDR3 sequences, approximately 14% of which appear only once. Sequenced material: blood. The TCR sequence derives from a woman between 35 and 50 years old with Graves' hyperthyroidism. This chain uses TRBV20-1 with TRBJ2-7; 16 nucleotides match TRBD2. CDR3 DNA: TGCAGTGCTAGAACCCTCCAACCGGGACTAGCGGGAGGGCCGCGGGAGCAGTACTTC. It yields the protein CSARTLQPGLAGGPREQYF.